There are many counts of the clone carrying this T cell receptor beta chain. These data originate in a study of regulatory T cells in long-lasting Graves disease. Overall study: For under 3 months, newly diagnosed Graves' patients had been taking antithyroid drugs.

CDR3-region Arm-PCR and iRepertoire HTBI primers produced the TCR beta libraries. TCRdb recomputed calls from the multiplex PCR reads with MiXCR, one row per CDR3 protein. The sample comprises hundreds of thousands of distinct CDR3 sequences, roughly 14% of which are singletons, and roughly 10% rests with the top ten. Described time point: newly diagnosed GD, antithyroid drugs for less than 3 months. The TCR library was prepared using RNA isolated from PBMCs. Patients came through an endocrinology department, and that department was in Xi'an, China. The same specimen was also included in a second study, on T cells in Graves' hyperthyroidism and ophthalmopathy. As that report states: Every diagnosis used clinical symptoms, serum thyroxine and TRAb, thyroid ultrasound and orbital computed tomography. The HTBI set primed first-round TCR CDR3 RT-PCR.

This receptor was taken from a man aged 25 to 45 with Graves disease. The sequencing here drew on peripheral blood mononuclear cells (PBMCs), taken at new diagnosis, from a patient treated with antithyroid drugs.

CDR3 sequence reads: CASSQWGEETQYF. In DNA form, the CDR3 reads TGTGCCAGCAGCCAATGGGGAGAAGAGACCCAGTACTTC. V and J are TRBV14 and TRBJ2-5; TRBD2 is a possible D gene (5 bases). Trimming left V 2 bases short and J 3 bases short, with 7 bases between. The CDR3 has 13 amino acids. Germline values: CDR1 SGHDN, CDR2 FVKESK.